A selection of T cell receptor beta chains follows, all from one sample in a study of T cell repertoires in cytomegalovirus infection. MiXCR, run by TCRdb on the reads, gives a single entry per CDR3 protein. The sample lists about 140,000 distinct CDR3 sequences; 6.5% were seen once. The sequencing sample was made of PBMCs. These receptors were obtained from a human donor in good health (CMV status not recorded). Some clones in this sample may be carry-over from other donors' samples. CDR3s leave out the opening cysteine and the closing phenylalanine or tryptophan. D genes are given only for firm matches.

cdr3_aa	v_call	d_call	j_call
ASSPTRTGRGNPGELF	TRBV7-6	-	TRBJ2-2
ASSLEGFGGELF	TRBV7-2	-	TRBJ2-2
ASSLKGGGGRETQY	TRBV7-2	-	TRBJ2-5
SVGHQRDTEAF	TRBV29-1	-	TRBJ1-1
ASSLGQLYSNQPQH	TRBV7-2	-	TRBJ1-5
ASSLATENYGYT	TRBV7-2	-	TRBJ1-2
ASSARDLAGTSYEQY	TRBV2	TRBD2	TRBJ2-7
ASSHRGGSTDTQY	TRBV25-1	TRBD2	TRBJ2-3
ASSLGSRGAQY	TRBV7-2	-	TRBJ2-5
ATSRFRQGNQETQY	TRBV15	TRBD1	TRBJ2-5
ASSEGRASNQPQH	TRBV2	-	TRBJ1-5
ASSSTSIGTYEQY	TRBV7-2	-	TRBJ2-7
SASWRLAGNNEQF	TRBV20-1	TRBD2	TRBJ2-1
ASSRGGIREQF	TRBV7-3	TRBD2	TRBJ2-1
ASRSVGQGIATQY	TRBV7-2	TRBD1	TRBJ2-5
ASSSTGPEKLF	TRBV7-8	-	TRBJ1-4
SARPPRQGIGDGYT	TRBV20-1	TRBD1	TRBJ1-2
ASSSQLPGFDTQY	TRBV5-1	-	TRBJ2-3
AIRATDRANTGELF	TRBV10-3	-	TRBJ2-2
ASSLPGDPTRYGYT	TRBV28	-	TRBJ1-2